This T cell receptor (beta chain) was sequenced for a study of cytomegalovirus exposure and HLA in healthy donors. This clone was seen a handful of times. Antigen specificity is unknown. The method was immunoSEQ multiplex PCR; TCRdb's version includes in-frame clones alone and lacks a portion of them. The sample carries approximately 82,000 clones, approximately 93% recorded once. Regarding the study as a whole: There were under 200 TCR beta chains listed as cytomegalovirus-associated. A subsequent analysis found that TCR clusters from the first cohort also tended to co-occur in the approximately 130 validation repertoires, with 90% to 95% of cluster scores above 0. Rarity marked most TCR sequences, yet some public TCRs occurred in many donors.

Germline assignment: CDR1 SGHNT and CDR2 YENEEA. CDR3 length: 15 amino acids. The ends lost 4 bases at V and 5 bases at J; junction bases unmatched: 3. The sequence came from a man aged 18-30 years in good health and CMV-seronegative. Material: PBMCs. The chain uses TRBV11-3 and TRBJ2-4; TRBD2 agrees at 12 bases. This CDR3 reads CASSYRLAGENIQYF. CDR3 DNA sequence: TGTGCCAGCAGCTACCGACTAGCGGGGGAAAACATTCAGTACTTC.